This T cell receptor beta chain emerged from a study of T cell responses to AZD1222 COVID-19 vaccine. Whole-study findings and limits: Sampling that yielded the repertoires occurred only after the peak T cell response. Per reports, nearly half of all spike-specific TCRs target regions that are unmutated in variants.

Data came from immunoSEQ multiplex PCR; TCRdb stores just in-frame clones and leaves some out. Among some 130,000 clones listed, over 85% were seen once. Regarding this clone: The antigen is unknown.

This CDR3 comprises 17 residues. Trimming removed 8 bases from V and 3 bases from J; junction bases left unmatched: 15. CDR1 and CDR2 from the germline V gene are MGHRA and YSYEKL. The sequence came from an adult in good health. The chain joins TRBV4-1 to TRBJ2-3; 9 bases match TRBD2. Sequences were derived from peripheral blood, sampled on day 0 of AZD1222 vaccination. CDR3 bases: TGCGCCAGCGACCAAGGAGGGCGGCGGGGGGGGACAGATACGCAGTATTTT. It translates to CASDQGGRRGGTDTQYF.